One sample yielded the 31 T cell receptor beta chains listed below, sequenced in a study of T cell responses to AZD1222 COVID-19 vaccine. The table came from immunoSEQ multiplex PCR; TCRdb's copy has only in-frame clones and leaves some out. The table lists roughly 80,000 clones, under 95% of them singletons, with approximately 4.2% in the top ten. The input for sequencing was peripheral blood, taken on day 0 of AZD1222 vaccination. The receptor source for this set is an adult in good health.

The rearrangement joins TRBV2 to TRBJ2-5; 8 bases are a match to TRBD1. J lost 2 bases, V lost 7 bases, and 3 bases had no gene match. Germline V gene sequence: CDR1 SNHLY, CDR2 FYNNEI. The CDR3 contains 13 residues. The CDR3, as DNA: TGTGCCAGCAACCGGGACAGGCAAGAGACCCAGTACTTC. It yields the protein CASNRDRQETQYF.

J is TRBJ2-2 and V is TRBV9; D uncertain. Germline V gives CDR1 SGDLS, CDR2 YYNGEE. The CDR3 spans 14 residues. Trimming took 0 bases from V and 4 from J, leaving 7 bases between them. The CDR3 protein is CASSVGLFTGELFF. CDR3 nucleotide sequence: TGTGCCAGCAGCGTAGGGCTTTTCACCGGGGAGCTGTTTTTT.

The genes are TRBV7-3 and TRBJ2-2; 13 nucleotides line up with TRBD2. Germline V gene lookup returns CDR1 SGHTA and CDR2 FQGTGA. This CDR3 spans 20 amino acids. Unmatched junction bases numbered 15, after V lost 4 bases and J lost 4 bases. The CDR3 sequence: CASSSSSRTSGSRGTGELFF. In nucleotides, the CDR3 is TGTGCCAGCAGCTCCTCCTCCAGGACTAGCGGGAGTAGGGGCACCGGGGAGCTGTTTTTT.

The CDR3 protein is CASSPGGGRNSPLHF. The DNA of the CDR3 is TGTGCCAGCTCACCAGGTGGAGGGCGTAATTCACCCCTCCACTTT. This chain links TRBV18 with TRBJ1-6, with unresolved D. V was clipped by 2 bases and J by 6 bases, with 11 bases between them. The CDR3 loop spans 15 amino acids. Germline CDR1 KGHSH, CDR2 LQKENI.

This clone was recorded only once. J is TRBJ2-2 and V is TRBV7-9, with TRBD2 matching over 13 bases. The germline V gene has CDR1 SEHNR and CDR2 FQNEAQ (reference sequence). V trimming: 5 bases; J trimming: 0 bases; junction bases outside the gene matches: 3. This CDR3 region has 17 residues. For the CDR3, the DNA is TGTGCCAGCAGCCCTGGACTAGCGGGGGCGAACACCGGGGAGCTGTTTTTT. It encodes CASSPGLAGANTGELFF.

The chain has TRBV5-5 and TRBJ1-2, with TRBD1 as a possible D gene (5 bases). V lost 0 bases and J 8 bases, leaving 17 bases between the germline ends. CDR1 is SGHKS, CDR2 YYEKEE, per germline (reference sequence). This CDR3 has 15 residues. CDR3 residues: CASSLEIGGVRGYTF. The CDR3 bases are TGTGCCAGCAGCTTGGAGATCGGGGGTGTACGGGGCTACACCTTC.

The chain carries TRBV28 and TRBJ1-2; D uncertain. Per germline, CDR1 MDHEN and CDR2 SYDVKM. With 0 bases removed from V and 7 bases from J, the gap between germline ends came to 15 bases. This CDR3 spans 15 amino acids. CDR3 sequence: CASSLWFGESSGYTF. CDR3 DNA: TGTGCCAGCAGTTTATGGTTTGGGGAATCTTCTGGCTACACCTTC.

This clone occurred once. The V and J genes are TRBV3-1 (or the pseudogene TRBV3-2) and TRBJ2-3; D might be TRBD2 (5 bases). Germline V CDR1 and CDR2: LGHDT, YNNKEL (reference sequence). With 5 bases removed from V and 2 bases from J, the gap between germline ends came to 11 bases. The CDR3 extends over 14 amino acids. The DNA of the CDR3 is TGTGCCAGCAGCTCAGGACTGTCCACAGATACGCAGTATTTT. Its translation is CASSSGLSTDTQYF.

The chain carries TRBV5-6 and TRBJ2-2; D gene ambiguous. Trimming removed 4 bases from V and 3 bases from J, with 13 bases in between. The germline CDR1 and CDR2 sequences are SGHDT and YYEEEE. The CDR3 totals 15 residues. CDR3 amino acids: CASSKDGKDTGELFF. The CDR3, as DNA: TGTGCCAGCAGCAAGGACGGAAAGGACACCGGGGAGCTGTTTTTT.

The chain joins TRBV6-2 or TRBV6-3 to TRBJ2-1; TRBD1 or TRBD2 may be the D gene (6 bases each). CDR1 is MNHEY, CDR2 SVGEGT, per germline. The CDR3 spans 13 residues. Trimming pared 2 bases from V and 9 bases from J, leaving 11 bases between. CDR3 sequence (DNA): TGTGCCAGCAGTTACGGGGGGCGAGGTGAGCAGTTCTTC. Protein product: CASSYGGRGEQFF.

The chain links TRBV9 to TRBJ2-3; no firm D call. Germline loops: CDR1 SGDLS, CDR2 YYNGEE. CDR3 length: 13 amino acids. V was pared by 4 bases and J by 4 bases, with 10 bases between. Here the CDR3 reads CASSSSSADTQYF. The CDR3 region has the DNA TGTGCCAGCAGCTCCTCGTCGGCAGATACGCAGTATTTT.

The chain is built from TRBV7-9 and TRBJ2-1; D is possibly TRBD2 (5 bases). The germline CDR1 and CDR2 sequences are SEHNR and FQNEAQ (reference sequence). CDR3 length: 11 residues. The germline V and J ends were trimmed by 5 bases and 10 bases, with 9 bases remaining between them. The CDR3 loop reads CASSLSVEQFF. Here the CDR3 DNA reads TGTGCCAGCAGCCTTAGCGTCGAGCAGTTCTTC.

This chain joins TRBV9 and TRBJ1-4, with D perhaps matching TRBD1 (6 bases). The CDR3 is 14 residues long. The germline V gene has CDR1 SGDLS and CDR2 YYNGEE. V shed 7 bases and J shed 2 bases, with 12 bases lying between them. CDR3 nucleotide sequence: TGTGCCAGCGCGCCTCAGGGGACTAATGAAAAACTGTTTTTT. It translates to CASAPQGTNEKLFF.

The chain carries TRBV7-8 and TRBJ1-2; D possibly corresponds to TRBD1 (6 bases). Trimming pared 5 bases from V and 5 bases from J, leaving 9 bases between. The CDR3 is 12 amino acids. The germline V gene encodes CDR1 SGHVS and CDR2 FQNEAQ. In DNA form, the CDR3 reads TGTGCCAGCAGCAAGGGGGAGTATGGCTACACCTTC. It codes for CASSKGEYGYTF.

The rearrangement uses TRBV7-9 and TRBJ1-6; no firm D call. The CDR3 covers 15 residues. V lost 8 bases to trimming and J lost 0 bases, with 11 bases between them. CDR1 is SEHNR, CDR2 FQNEAQ, per germline (reference sequence). CDR3 sequence: CASSYGGSYNSPLHF. The CDR3 coding sequence is TGTGCCAGCTCATATGGTGGCTCCTATAATTCACCCCTCCACTTT.

The chain carries TRBV7-2 and TRBJ2-1, with TRBD2 matching 8 bases. Germline assignment: CDR1 SGHTA and CDR2 FQGNSA. There are 15 residues in the CDR3. The trim removed 6 bases at V and 2 bases at J, leaving 6 bases unmatched. CDR3 nucleotide sequence: TGTGCCAGCAGACTCCGGACTAGCACCTACAATGAGCAGTTCTTC. This translates into CASRLRTSTYNEQFF.

The chain uses TRBV10-1 and TRBJ1-4; D gene ambiguous. Germline CDR1 is WNHNN and CDR2 is SYGVQD (reference sequence). The CDR3 runs to 16 residues. Trimming pared 3 bases from V and 0 bases from J, leaving 11 bases between. The CDR3 DNA is TGCGCCAGCAGTGATAATGACTATGCAACTAATGAAAAACTGTTTTTT. This sequence encodes CASSDNDYATNEKLFF.

Written as DNA, the CDR3 is TGTGCCAGCAGTCTCATAAGACAGGGGGCGCTTTTCCCGCCCCAGCATTTT. Its protein product is CASSLIRQGALFPPQHF. The rearrangement joins TRBV27 to TRBJ1-5; the match to TRBD1 covers 10 bases. J was trimmed by 9 bases and V by 5 bases; bases with no gene match: 16. The CDR3 covers 17 residues. Germline-derived CDR1 and CDR2 are MNHEY and SMNVEV (reference sequence).

This clone appeared a single time. The genes are TRBV19 and TRBJ1-3; D is undetermined. Germline V gene data show CDR1 as LNHDA and CDR2 as SQIVND (reference sequence). V was cut by 3 bases and J by 2 bases, with 11 bases left in between. The CDR3 is 15 residues long. For the CDR3, the DNA is TGTGCCAGTAGTATTAACCGGGGAGCTGGAAACACCATATATTTT. It translates to CASSINRGAGNTIYF.

The chain uses TRBV10-3 and TRBJ1-2, with D possibly matching TRBD1 (5 bases). There are 14 residues in the CDR3. Trimming cost V 0 bases and J 4 bases, with 9 bases left between them. Germline loops: CDR1 ENHRY, CDR2 SYGVKD. The CDR3 reads CAISESGTAYGYTF. The CDR3 DNA is TGTGCCATCAGTGAGTCAGGGACTGCCTATGGCTACACCTTC.

This chain links TRBV5-4 with TRBJ2-7; D is perhaps TRBD1 or TRBD2 (5 bases each). CDR1 is SGHNT and CDR2 is YYREEE in the germline V gene (reference sequence). This CDR3 has 17 amino acids. V was pared by 0 bases and J by 0 bases, with 16 bases between. This chain's CDR3 is CASSLAGLTRSSYEQYF. The CDR3 nucleotides are TGTGCCAGCAGCTTGGCGGGGCTCACCAGGAGCTCCTACGAGCAGTACTTC.

The J gene is TRBJ1-2, the V gene TRBV6-5, with D perhaps matching TRBD1 (5 bases). The V gene lost 7 bases and the J gene lost 1 base, with 10 bases spanning the gap. The CDR3 runs 13 residues. CDR1 MNHEY and CDR2 SVGAGI come from the germline V gene. The CDR3: CASNTGRNYGYTF. The CDR3 nucleotides are TGTGCCAGCAACACGGGACGTAACTATGGCTACACCTTC.

The rearrangement joins TRBV2 to TRBJ2-2, with D maybe TRBD2 (6 bases). V was cut by 10 bases and J by 4 bases, with 19 bases left in between. The CDR3 consists of 15 residues. Germline-derived CDR1 and CDR2 are SNHLY and FYNNEI. This chain's CDR3 is CATYRLAFTTGELFF. As DNA, the CDR3 is TGTGCCACCTACAGGCTAGCGTTTACCACCGGGGAGCTGTTTTTT.

The chain joins TRBV12-3 or TRBV12-4 to TRBJ2-3, with unresolved D. The CDR3 consists of 11 residues. The V and J ends lost 1 base and 8 bases respectively, with 4 bases between them. In nucleotides, the CDR3 is TGTGCCAGCAGTTTAGGGGGTACGCAGTATTTT. Amino acid sequence: CASSLGGTQYF.

The genes are TRBV30 and TRBJ1-2; D is perhaps TRBD1 (6 bases). The CDR3 has 14 residues. V shed 4 bases and J shed 4 bases, with 16 bases lying between them. Germline CDR1 and CDR2: GTSNPN and SVGIG (reference sequence). The CDR3 sequence: CAWIRPDRSYGYTF. In nucleotides, the CDR3 is TGTGCCTGGATCCGACCCGACAGGAGCTATGGCTACACCTTC.

This rearrangement joins TRBV14 to TRBJ2-3, with D unresolved. The CDR3 contains 13 residues. The germline CDR1 and CDR2 sequences are SGHDN and FVKESK. Trimming shortened V by 6 bases and J by 3 bases, and 10 bases separated the two germline ends. The CDR3 coding sequence is TGTGCCAGCAGTCCAATTGGGACAGATACGCAGTATTTT. Its translation: CASSPIGTDTQYF.

The chain links TRBV7-9 to TRBJ2-7, with 8 nucleotides matching TRBD1. V shed 5 bases and J 4 bases; nucleotides not matched to a gene: 13. The length of the CDR3 is 16 residues. The germline CDR1 and CDR2 sequences are SEHNR and FQNEAQ (reference sequence). The CDR3: CASSAGDRTGIYEQYF. The CDR3 bases are TGTGCCAGCAGCGCCGGGGATCGGACAGGGATTTACGAGCAGTACTTC. Using reference TRBV7-9 and TRBJ2-7 for the parts outside the CDR3, the full variable domain is DTGVSQNPRHKITKRGQNVTFRCDPISEHNRLYWYRQTLGQGPEFLTYFQNEAQLEKSRLLSDRFSAERPKGSFSTLEIQRTEQGDSAMYLCASSAGDRTGIYEQYFGPGTRLTVT.

V usage is TRBV5-4 and J usage is TRBJ2-2, with 9 positions matching TRBD2. From germline, CDR1 is SGHNT and CDR2 YYREEE (reference sequence). Trimming cost V 1 base and J 6 bases; bases outside gene matches: 4. The CDR3 runs to 15 residues. This CDR3 is CASSLMAGGAGELFF. CDR3 nucleotides: TGTGCCAGCAGCTTGATGGCGGGAGGGGCCGGGGAGCTGTTTTTT.

The chain joins TRBV10-3 to TRBJ1-1; D not certain. V was shortened by 0 bases and J by 6 bases, with 2 bases between the two germline ends. The CDR3 sequence is 11 residues long. Germline CDR1 and CDR2: ENHRY and SYGVKD. CDR3 region: CAISESSEAFF. CDR3 DNA sequence: TGTGCCATCAGTGAGTCCTCTGAAGCTTTCTTT.

The chain carries TRBV5-5 and TRBJ2-3; D unclear. The germline gives CDR1 SGHKS, CDR2 YYEKEE (reference sequence). Trimming took off 4 bases at V and 4 bases at J, with 7 bases between the two ends. The CDR3 runs 12 residues. The CDR3 coding sequence is TGTGCCAGCAGCCAATATGCAGATACGCAGTATTTT. It encodes CASSQYADTQYF.

This clone showed up just once. CDR3 coding DNA: TGCGCCAGCAGCTCAGCCGGGACAGGAGCGTACGAGCAGTACTTC. As protein: CASSSAGTGAYEQYF. The chain links TRBV5-1 to TRBJ2-7; 8 bases agree with TRBD1. Germline V gives CDR1 SGHRS, CDR2 YFSETQ. The CDR3 has 15 residues. V dropped 3 bases and J dropped 4; count of bases not matched to a gene: 9.